This T cell receptor beta chain was captured in a study of blood T cell repertoires in COVID-19. Study in general: The study drew acute and convalescent COVID-19 samples from the United States, Italy and Spain. The cDNA or gDNA used as material had been derived from T cells, B-cell-depleted T cells, or PBMCs.

The CDR3 is 13 residues long. V was pared by 2 bases and J by 5 bases, with 7 bases between. Germline assignment: CDR1 SGHAT and CDR2 FQNNGV. Original processing notes: Reference gene primer amplification in the assay estimated nucleated cell counts. The assay was immunoSEQ multiplex PCR, and TCRdb's table has in-frame clones only and misses some. The V and J calls and clone size come from that table; D and trimming were worked out from the DNA. The table records 150,000 to 200,000 clones, around 74% of them present only once. Sequenced sample: peripheral blood. This chain joins TRBV11-2 and TRBJ2-1; D may be TRBD2 (5 bases). The clonotype originates from a man between 65 and 80 years old with acute or convalescent COVID-19. The CDR3 sequence: CASSLRLNNEQFF. CDR3 in DNA: TGTGCCAGCAGCTTAAGACTAAACAATGAGCAGTTCTTC.